These 15 T cell receptor beta chains originate from one sample sequenced in a study of cytomegalovirus exposure and HLA in healthy donors. Method: immunoSEQ multiplex PCR; TCRdb's copy keeps in-frame clones and lacks some. The sample gives roughly 56,000 clones, 90% to 95% of which show up once; about 1% is in the top ten. Sequenced material: PBMCs. The source is a young man in good health and CMV-seronegative.

The chain combines TRBV27 with TRBJ2-6, with a possible D match to TRBD2 (5 bases). The V gene lost 2 bases and the J gene lost 4 bases, with 6 bases spanning the gap. CDR3 length: 14 amino acids. The germline V gene has CDR1 MNHEY and CDR2 SMNVEV (reference sequence). CDR3 nucleotides: TGTGCCAGCAGTTTACTAGCAGGGGCCAACGTCCTGACTTTC. Protein: CASSLLAGANVLTF.

This chain connects TRBV28 to TRBJ2-7, with TRBD2 matching over 11 bases. The germline V gene has CDR1 MDHEN and CDR2 SYDVKM. The CDR3 extends over 17 amino acids. Losses at the gene ends were 3 bases for V and 0 bases for J; bases not matched to a gene: 7. The CDR3 DNA reads TGTGCCAGCAGTTTCCGGCTAGCGGGAGGAACCTCCTACGAGCAGTACTTC. Amino acid sequence: CASSFRLAGGTSYEQYF.

The chain links TRBV4-2 to TRBJ2-1; 14 bases agree with TRBD2. Germline CDR1 LGHNA, CDR2 YNFKEQ. The CDR3 loop spans 17 amino acids. V shed 3 bases and J 0 bases; nucleotides not matched to a gene: 1. In DNA form, the CDR3 reads TGTGCCAGCAGCCATGGACTAGCGGGAGGCTCCTACAATGAGCAGTTCTTC. Its protein is CASSHGLAGGSYNEQFF.

This clone was observed a single time. The CDR3 loop is CASSFTGYTEAFF. The CDR3 DNA sequence: TGTGCCAGCAGTTTCACAGGGTACACTGAAGCTTTCTTT. V and J are TRBV27 and TRBJ1-1, with D possibly TRBD1 on 6 matching bases. Germline loops: CDR1 MNHEY, CDR2 SMNVEV (reference sequence). The V gene lost 3 bases and the J gene lost 3 bases, with 8 bases spanning the gap. CDR3 length: 13 amino acids.

The chain joins TRBV28 to TRBJ1-2; no clear D gene. V lost 5 bases, J lost 4 bases, and 11 bases lay in between. CDR3 length equals 13 residues. Germline loops: CDR1 MDHEN, CDR2 SYDVKM. CDR3 in amino acids: CASSRGRGYGYTF. The CDR3, as DNA: TGTGCCAGCAGTAGAGGGCGCGGCTATGGCTACACCTTC.

This clone was detected once. This rearrangement joins TRBV13 to TRBJ2-7, with 10 bases lining up with TRBD2. With 2 bases clipped from V and 6 bases from J, the junction kept 10 bases outside the gene matches. From germline, CDR1 is PRHDT and CDR2 FYEKMQ (reference sequence). This CDR3 comprises 16 residues. CDR3 sequence: CASSLSSGRDEGEQYF. The CDR3 region has the DNA TGTGCCAGCAGCTTATCAAGCGGGAGGGATGAGGGCGAGCAGTACTTC.

The chain recombines TRBV29-1 with TRBJ2-7; 12 bases agree with TRBD2. The germline gives CDR1 SQVTM, CDR2 ANQGSEA. The V and J ends lost 4 bases and 6 bases, in that order; junction bases with no gene match: 7. The CDR3 runs to 14 residues. The CDR3 here is CSVAGLAGFIEQYF. CDR3 nucleotides: TGCAGCGTTGCTGGACTAGCGGGATTTATCGAGCAGTACTTC.

As for this clone: One end of the junction does not line up with germline, which may come from a read error. This sample includes further DNA sequences coding for the same CDR3. The chain employs TRBV9 and TRBJ1-2, with D possibly matching TRBD1 (6 bases). The CDR3 has 16 residues. CDR1 SGDLS and CDR2 YYNGEE come from the germline V gene. The CDR3 nucleotides read TGCGCCAGCAGCGCCATGTCCTCATTAACAGGGAATGGCTACACCTTC. This gives the protein CASSAMSSLTGNGYTF.

This clone was seen only once. The rearrangement uses TRBV18 and TRBJ2-2; 9 bases match TRBD2. Trimming removed 2 bases from V and 3 bases from J; junction bases left unmatched: 7. CDR1 is KGHSH and CDR2 is LQKENI in the germline V gene. This CDR3 comprises 17 residues. DNA of the CDR3: TGTGCCAGCTCACCAAGCGCTAGCGGGGCCTACACCGGGGAGCTGTTTTTT. This codes for CASSPSASGAYTGELFF.

The rearrangement uses TRBV9 and TRBJ2-1, with 13 positions matching TRBD2. V was pared by 0 bases and J by 3 bases, with 6 bases of the junction left unmatched. The CDR3 runs to 18 residues. The germline V gene has CDR1 SGDLS and CDR2 YYNGEE. CDR3 bases: TGTGCCAGCAGCGTAGGACCCGGGACTAGCGGGGACTACAATGAGCAGTTCTTC. Translation: CASSVGPGTSGDYNEQFF.

This clone was seen just once. The chain has TRBV27 and TRBJ1-5; 12 nucleotides line up with TRBD1. The germline gives CDR1 MNHEY, CDR2 SMNVEV (reference sequence). The CDR3 extends over 18 amino acids. V shed 6 bases, J shed 2 bases, and the junction held 11 bases outside the gene matches. The CDR3 protein is CASSFRGTGGGGNQPQHF. The CDR3 DNA sequence: TGTGCCAGCAGCTTCCGGGGGACAGGGGGCGGGGGCAATCAGCCCCAGCATTTT.

This chain joins TRBV10-2 and TRBJ1-5; D unclear. V was cut by 6 bases and J by 2 bases, with 14 bases left in between. CDR1 is WSHSY, CDR2 SAAADI, per germline. The CDR3 is made up of 15 amino acids. CDR3 amino acids: CASRLTAEGNQPQHF. CDR3 in DNA: TGCGCCAGCAGGTTAACGGCGGAGGGCAATCAGCCCCAGCATTTT.

J is TRBJ2-3 and V is TRBV23-1, with 8 bases matching TRBD2. TRBV23-1 qualifies as an ORF whose function is uncertain. The V segment lost 4 bases and the J segment 11 bases; nucleotides outside the gene matches: 2. The CDR3 runs 11 residues. As DNA, the CDR3 is TGCGCCAGCAGTCCGGCGGGGGGGCAGTATTTT. It translates to CASSPAGGQYF.

The genes are TRBV18 and TRBJ2-5; 8 bases agree with TRBD2. The length of the CDR3 is 15 residues. J lost 6 bases, V lost 4 bases, and 10 bases had no gene match. Looked up from germline, CDR1 is KGHSH and CDR2 is LQKENI. CDR3 bases: TGTGCCAGCTCACGTAATTTACCGGGAGGGAAGACCCAGTACTTC. Encoded protein: CASSRNLPGGKTQYF.

This rearrangement joins TRBV28 to TRBJ1-4; possible D gene TRBD1, 5 bases. The germline CDR1 and CDR2 sequences are MDHEN and SYDVKM. V was trimmed by 7 bases and J by 4 bases, leaving 19 bases between them. This CDR3 spans 16 amino acids. For the CDR3, the DNA is TGTGCCAGCATTAGGGGTACGGTTTCCCTTAATGAAAAACTGTTTTTT. This sequence encodes CASIRGTVSLNEKLFF.